This T cell receptor beta chain was retrieved from a study of blood T cell repertoires in COVID-19. The table came from immunoSEQ multiplex PCR; TCRdb's copy has only in-frame clones and leaves some out. The profile shows more than 95,000 clones, 65% to 90% of them singletons. Germline V gene data show CDR1 as MGHRA and CDR2 as YSYEKL. V was shortened by 0 bases and J by 4 bases, with 12 bases between the two germline ends. The CDR3 covers 15 residues. Material: peripheral blood. The J gene is TRBJ1-2, the V gene TRBV4-1; weak D call: TRBD1 (6 bases). The clonotype was recovered from a man older than 75 with active or convalescent COVID-19. The CDR3 DNA sequence: TGCGCCAGCAGCCAAGACCAGGGGTACCCCTATGGCTACACCTTC. Amino acids: CASSQDQGYPYGYTF.